These 24 T cell receptor beta chains originate from one sample sequenced in a study of regulatory T cells in long-lasting Graves disease (dated by TCRdb to 2020 to 2022). Receptor amplification or capture employed multiplex PCR. Sequencing took place on an Illumina HiSeq 4000. CDR3 regions were amplified by Arm-PCR with iRepertoire HTBI primers to construct TCR beta libraries. TCRdb trimmed public reads at Q25 via fastp, called clones via MiXCR and kept in-frame beta chains. A single entry per CDR3 protein holds the most common genes and DNA from its merged rows. The sample includes more than 400,000 distinct CDR3 sequences, with less than 20% observed a single time. Together, the top ten hold over 8.5% of the sample. The time point label corresponds to: newly diagnosed GD, antithyroid drugs for less than 3 months. For both TCR sequencing and RNA sequencing, RNA was extracted from PBMCs using TRIzol.

These data also featured in a second study, about T cells in Graves' hyperthyroidism and ophthalmopathy.

The sequenced sample was peripheral blood mononuclear cells (PBMCs), obtained at new diagnosis, from a patient treated with antithyroid drugs. These receptor sequences come from a woman aged 30 to 39 with Graves disease. Donor details come from another sample of the same person, matched by shared clones.

V gene TRBV5-4 combines with J gene TRBJ2-5; D is uncertain. V lost 2 bases and J lost 5, with 7 bases in between. The CDR3 is made up of 12 amino acids. Germline CDR1 SGHNT, CDR2 YYREEE (reference sequence). Written as DNA, the CDR3 is TGTGCCAGCAGCTTTGAGTTGGAGACCCAGTACTTC. Its translation: CASSFELETQYF.

The table lists this clonotype with a few counts. The V call is TRBV20-1, the J call TRBJ1-2; 8 nucleotides match TRBD1. This CDR3 contains 17 residues. Germline values: CDR1 DFQATT, CDR2 SNEGSKA (reference sequence). Trimming took 2 bases from V and 3 from J; bases not matched to a gene: 14. CDR3 amino acids: CSARPLRGLPEDYGYTF. The CDR3 region has the DNA TGCAGTGCTAGACCCCTCAGGGGGCTCCCGGAGGACTATGGCTACACCTTC.

On this clonotype: The junction departs from germline at one end; a sequencing error may be responsible. This rearrangement joins TRBV18 to TRBJ1-5; a weak D match, TRBD1 (5 bases). CDR3 size: 14 residues. Germline V lookup: CDR1 KGHSH, CDR2 LQKENI. Here the CDR3 reads CASSPNDRPGTSTF. The CDR3 DNA reads TGTGCCAGCTCACCGAATGACCGACCCGGGACGTCCACCTTT.

The rearrangement joins TRBV13 to TRBJ1-5; TRBD1 matches at 12 bases. This CDR3 has 15 amino acids. V lost 5 bases to trimming and J lost 6 bases; unmatched junction nucleotides: 5. The V gene's germline CDR1 is PRHDT and CDR2 FYEKMQ (reference sequence). The CDR3 loop is CASSQGDRGLQPQHF. Here the CDR3 DNA reads TGTGCCAGCAGCCAAGGGGACAGGGGGCTTCAGCCCCAGCATTTT.

V gene TRBV6-2 or TRBV6-3 combines with J gene TRBJ2-2; 9 bases match TRBD2. From germline, CDR1 is MNHEY and CDR2 SVGEGT. Losses at the gene ends were 5 bases for V and 6 bases for J; bases not matched to a gene: 10. The CDR3 runs to 16 residues. The CDR3 region has the DNA TGTGCCAGCAGTCGACCAGCGGGAGGAGGGTCCGGGGAGCTGTTTTTT. Translated: CASSRPAGGGSGELFF.

This clonotype was recorded many times. The chain carries TRBV2 and TRBJ1-1, with 7 bases aligning to TRBD1. Per germline, CDR1 SNHLY and CDR2 FYNNEI. The CDR3 runs to 16 residues. The V gene end was trimmed by 3 bases and the J gene end by 0 bases; junction bases not matched to a gene: 7. The CDR3 protein is CASSDPETGMNTEAFF. Here the CDR3 DNA reads TGTGCCAGCAGTGACCCTGAGACAGGGATGAACACTGAAGCTTTCTTT.

This clonotype has ten or more counts. The V gene is TRBV30, the J gene TRBJ2-6; D ambiguous. V lost 3 bases to trimming and J lost 0 bases, with 9 bases between them. This CDR3 is 15 amino acids long. From germline, CDR1 is GTSNPN and CDR2 SVGIG (reference sequence). The CDR3 sequence is CAWRQFSSGANVLTF. In nucleotides, the CDR3 is TGTGCCTGGAGACAGTTCAGCTCTGGGGCCAACGTCCTGACTTTC.

This clonotype was recorded many times. J is TRBJ1-4 and V is TRBV15, with D maybe TRBD1 (5 bases). V was pared by 3 bases and J by 6 bases, with 11 bases between. CDR1 is LNHNV and CDR2 is YYDKDF in the germline V gene (reference sequence). The CDR3 is 14 residues long. The CDR3 DNA follows: TGTGCCACCAGCAGGTGGAGGGGAGATGAAAAACTGTTTTTT. Translating gives CATSRWRGDEKLFF.

This clonotype has a count of ten or more. The V call is TRBV28, the J call TRBJ2-7, with 8 positions matching TRBD1. CDR1 is MDHEN and CDR2 is SYDVKM in the germline V gene. Trimming took 4 bases from V and 1 from J; bases not matched to a gene: 9. This CDR3 is built from 16 residues. DNA for the CDR3: TGTGCCAGCAGTTCTACTGCCTGGGACAGGTCCTACGAGCAGTACTTC. Translated: CASSSTAWDRSYEQYF.

This clonotype was observed many times. This chain joins TRBV28 and TRBJ2-7, with D possibly TRBD2 on 6 matching bases. There are 14 residues in the CDR3. Germline V gene lookup returns CDR1 MDHEN and CDR2 SYDVKM. V was clipped by 1 base and J by 3 bases, with 10 bases between them. This chain's CDR3 is CASSLLAENYEQYF. CDR3 bases: TGTGCCAGCAGTTTATTAGCGGAGAACTACGAGCAGTACTTC. Using reference TRBV28 and TRBJ2-7 for the parts outside the CDR3, the full variable domain is DVKVTQSSRYLVKRTGEKVFLECVQDMDHENMFWYRQDPGLGLRLIYFSYDVKMKEKGDIPEGYSVSREKKERFSLILESASTNQTSMYLCASSLLAENYEQYFGPGTRLTVT.

This clonotype was seen a few times. The chain employs TRBV20-1 and TRBJ2-1; no reliable D call. Deletions cut 3 bases from V and 6 bases from J, with 6 bases between. The CDR3 totals 11 residues. The V gene's germline CDR1 is DFQATT and CDR2 SNEGSKA (reference sequence). CDR3 loop: CSASASNEQFF. The CDR3 nucleotides are TGCAGTGCTAGTGCCTCCAATGAGCAGTTCTTC.

This clonotype was counted between two and nine times. J is TRBJ2-2 and V is TRBV6-1, with TRBD1 as a possible D gene (6 bases). Germline loops: CDR1 MNHNS, CDR2 SASEGT. Trimming removed 5 bases at V and 6 bases at J, with 16 bases between. The CDR3 contains 15 residues. The CDR3: CASSLQGSDAGELFF. CDR3 bases: TGTGCCAGCAGTCTACAGGGTAGCGACGCCGGGGAGCTGTTTTTT.

The gene calls are TRBV5-1 and TRBJ2-5; 11 nucleotides match TRBD2. Germline V gene sequence: CDR1 SGHRS, CDR2 YFSETQ. V trimming: 0 bases; J trimming: 1 base; junction bases outside the gene matches: 5. The CDR3 is 17 residues long. The chain's CDR3 is CASSLDGLAGTQETQYF. The DNA for the CDR3 is TGCGCCAGCAGCTTGGATGGACTAGCGGGTACCCAAGAGACCCAGTACTTC.

V gene TRBV11-2 combines with J gene TRBJ1-4; D is uncertain. Trimming removed 0 bases at V and 8 bases at J, with 10 bases between. CDR1 is SGHAT and CDR2 is FQNNGV in the germline V gene. The CDR3 spans 14 residues. The CDR3 loop is CASSLEGVSEKLFF. DNA for the CDR3: TGTGCCAGCAGCTTAGAGGGCGTAAGCGAAAAACTGTTTTTT.

Only a few counts were recorded for this clonotype. The chain has TRBV6-2 or TRBV6-3 and TRBJ1-4; a weak D match, TRBD1 (5 bases). Trimming cost V 3 bases and J 3 bases, with 11 bases left between them. Germline-derived CDR1 and CDR2 are MNHEY and SVGEGT. The CDR3 sequence is 15 residues long. The chain's CDR3 is CASSYNGASNEKLFF. In nucleotides, the CDR3 is TGTGCCAGCAGTTATAACGGGGCTTCTAATGAAAAACTGTTTTTT.

Ten or more counts support this clonotype. The CDR3 region has the DNA TGTGCCTGGAGAGGACTAGGAACCACCGGGGAGCTGTTTTTT. Its protein product is CAWRGLGTTGELFF. The rearrangement uses TRBV30 and TRBJ2-2; TRBD2 agrees at 7 bases. The CDR3 extends over 14 amino acids. Looked up from germline, CDR1 is GTSNPN and CDR2 is SVGIG (reference sequence). V shed 3 bases and J 4 bases; nucleotides not matched to a gene: 5.

The chain combines TRBV6-2 or TRBV6-3 with TRBJ1-2, with D perhaps TRBD1 (6 bases). V lost 5 bases to trimming and J lost 5 bases, with 18 bases between them. CDR1 is MNHEY, CDR2 SVGEGT, per germline. The length of the CDR3 is 15 residues. The CDR3 is CASSTDRTPSYGYTF. The CDR3, as DNA: TGTGCCAGCAGTACCGACAGGACTCCGTCGTATGGCTACACCTTC.

This clonotype has at least ten counts. The genes are TRBV10-3 and TRBJ2-5, with D perhaps matching TRBD1 or TRBD2 (5 bases each). V was pared by 6 bases and J by 4 bases, with 27 bases between. Per the germline V gene, CDR1 is ENHRY and CDR2 is SYGVKD. There are 18 residues in the CDR3. The CDR3 DNA follows: TGTGCCATCAGCGAGAGGGGCGAGAGGGTCCCTTACACAGAGACCCAGTACTTC. Protein sequence: CAISERGERVPYTETQYF.

The sample holds many counts of this clonotype. The rearrangement uses TRBV5-1 and TRBJ2-1, with D maybe TRBD2 (5 bases). The CDR3 contains 14 residues. Germline lookup yields CDR1 SGHRS and CDR2 YFSETQ. Trimming removed 7 bases from V and 6 bases from J, with 17 bases in between. The CDR3 coding sequence is TGCGCCAGCTCCAGAAGGGAGATAGGCAATGAGCAGTTCTTC. As protein: CASSRREIGNEQFF.

This clonotype has at least ten counts. The genes are TRBV27 and TRBJ1-1, with TRBD1 matching over 11 bases. CDR3 length equals 17 residues. V lost 4 bases, J lost 1 base, and 8 bases stayed unmatched. CDR1 MNHEY and CDR2 SMNVEV come from the germline V gene (reference sequence). CDR3 amino acids: CASSSPGTGGPNTEAFF. In DNA form, the CDR3 reads TGTGCCAGCAGTTCCCCCGGGACAGGGGGTCCGAACACTGAAGCTTTCTTT.

The V call is TRBV7-2, the J call TRBJ2-3, with 10 bases lining up with TRBD2. This CDR3 spans 17 amino acids. The V and J ends lost 1 base and 0 bases, in that order; junction bases with no gene match: 4. The germline V gene has CDR1 SGHTA and CDR2 FQGNSA. CDR3 residues: CASSLVLAGISTDTQYF. The CDR3 DNA follows: TGTGCCAGCAGCTTAGTACTAGCGGGAATAAGCACAGATACGCAGTATTTT.

This clonotype was observed a few times. Compared with germline, one end of the junction differs, possibly owing to a read error. This chain uses TRBV5-6 with TRBJ2-1, with a tentative D call TRBD1 (6 bases). Germline V gene data show CDR1 as SGHDT and CDR2 as YYEEEE. The CDR3 is 12 residues long. The DNA of the CDR3 is TGTGCCAGCAGCGTCCGGGACAAGGAGCAGTTCTTC. This translates into CASSVRDKEQFF.

At least ten counts were recorded for this clonotype. The chain joins TRBV27 to TRBJ2-3; TRBD2 matches at 9 bases. The length of the CDR3 is 14 residues. After removal of 3 bases from V and 4 bases from J, the junction contained 2 bases not matched to a gene. Per germline, CDR1 MNHEY and CDR2 SMNVEV (reference sequence). The DNA for the CDR3 is TGTGCCAGCAGTTTTCAGCGGGAGGCAGATACGCAGTATTTT. Amino acids: CASSFQREADTQYF.

Notes on this clonotype: Given a much more abundant clone one base away, this may be a read error. V is TRBV6-1 and J is TRBJ2-2, with TRBD1 identical over 9 bases. CDR3 size: 16 residues. Germline V gene sequence: CDR1 MNHNS, CDR2 SASEGT. The CDR3 region has the DNA TGTGCCAGCAGTGAATTACAGGGGGCGGACACCGGGGAGCTGGTTTTT. Its translation is CASSELQGADTGELVF.